This TCR beta chain was recovered during a study of T cell responses to AZD1222 COVID-19 vaccine (dated by TCRdb to the early 2020s). Regarding the study in general: A total of just over 230 trial participants underwent TCR sequencing, of whom 207 received two doses of AZD1222 and 26 received two doses of the MenACWY control vaccine. Trial participants were enrolled by age into 18-55, 56-69 and 70-plus year subgroups, with around 140, 26 and 57 TCR-sequenced participants respectively.

The germline V gene supplies CDR1 MDHEN and CDR2 SYDVKM. Spanning cysteine to phenylalanine, the CDR3 consists of 13 amino acids. The entry retains the CDR3 DNA only, 39 bases that are in frame from base 1. V loses 3 bases of germline sequence and J loses 3 bases, and the interval between the two ends is 6 bases. Explained via the paper, the time point label denotes: baseline before first vaccination. What this sample's treatment or condition label stands for: meningococcal conjugate vaccine given as trial control. Vaccinee samples were obtained from the UK trials COV001 and COV002, which included a single-blind randomized controlled phase 2/3 trial of AZD1222 (ChAdOx1 nCoV-19) in healthy adults. Trial participant PBMC samples were collected at day 0 and day 28 after the second dose for TCRbeta chain sequencing. The CDR3 regions of human TCRbeta chains were analyzed by immunosequencing. The paper's data handling went like this. Repertoire TCRs were matched against a reference library of SARS-CoV-2-specific TCRs generated with the MIRA antigen-specificity platform. Breadth was defined as the fraction of unique TCRs that were SARS-CoV-2-associated, and depth was defined as the fraction of total T cells that were SARS-CoV-2-associated. Each spike-specific TCR was assigned to its reactive spike region and to a CD4 or CD8 class using the MIRA data. Log10-transformed breadth and depth values were compared by one-way ANOVA with Sidak's multiple comparisons tests. What TCRdb holds here is the immuneACCESS table cut down to in-frame rearrangements. Part of the clones is not present; checked against another copy, under half of the missing clones reflect an unresolved V gene, and the others are unexplained. D and trimming come from the DNA, and the V and J calls and clone size come from that table. The sample table records some 120,000 clones; roughly 88% of these occur just once. In total, the top ten clones hold roughly 4% of the sample.

The paper as a whole reports these results and caveats: Only 5 to 7 AZD1222 recipients were SARS-CoV-2 seropositive at baseline, limiting conclusions about previously exposed vaccinees. Reportedly, almost half of the unique spike-specific TCRs recognized epitopes lying outside the regions that are mutated in the B.1.351 and B.1.1.7 variants. The vaccine-associated CD4 TCRs covered the entire spike protein, and the dominant responses fell in regions 160-218 and 743-854. Participants were mostly white British and included more females than males, and it was suggested by the authors that clonal diversity may have been underestimated. The 56-69-year group was small, and its depth increase did not reach significance, likely because of low power. Because no samples from the day 14 peak response were available, repertoires could be characterized only after the peak T cell response. Spike-specific TCR breadth and depth rose significantly after two AZD1222 doses compared with day 0 and with MenACWY recipients.

As to this clone: Its antigen target is currently unknown. No base quality information exists; no much larger clone differs at one position.

The sample consisted of peripheral blood, taken on day 0 of MenACWY control vaccination. The TCR was taken from an adult in good health. Here the chain combines TRBV28 and TRBJ2-1, with an unclear D gene assignment. The CDR3 amino acid sequence is: CASSLADYNEQFF. In nucleotides, the sequence is TGTGCCAGCAGTTTGGCGGACTACAATGAGCAGTTCTTC.